The rows below give T cell receptor beta chains drawn from one sample of a study of identical twins. MiXCR, run by TCRdb on the 5' RACE reads, gives a single entry per CDR3 protein. The sample has hundreds of thousands of distinct CDR3 sequences, around 21% seen once. In addition, the sample was reused for a study of T cells expressing NK-cell markers.

The sequencing input was PBMCs. The receptors stem from a woman aged 18 to 35 in good health. The CDR3 runs from the conserved cysteine through the conserved F or W. The D gene is left open where the match is weak. Where a row states a size, it is once, few, many or the class of an expanded clone; other rows omit it.

TRBV15	TRBJ1-2	-	few	TGTGCCACCAGCAGCAGGCCGATGAACTATGGCTACACCTTC	CATSSRPMNYGYTF
TRBV12-3/TRBV12-4	TRBJ2-7	-	-	TGTGCCAGCAGTACCCTCTCGGGGGAGCAGTACTTC	CASSTLSGEQYF
TRBV29-1	TRBJ2-7	TRBD2	many	TGCAGCGTTGAAACCTCGGGGGGAGCCTACGAGCAGTACTTC	CSVETSGGAYEQYF
TRBV27	TRBJ2-4	-	-	TGTGCCAGCAGTTTCGGCCTGGGAAACATTCAGTACTTC	CASSFGLGNIQYF
TRBV12-3/TRBV12-4	TRBJ1-1	-	few	TGTGCCAGCAGTTTAGGGGGAAGGGCTTTCTTT	CASSLGGRAFF
TRBV6-1	TRBJ2-7	TRBD2	few	TGTGCCAGCAGCCCTATACGCGGCGGGGGTCGGTACGAGCAGTACTTC	CASSPIRGGGRYEQYF
TRBV20-1	TRBJ1-5	-	-	TGCAGTGCTACCCAACGCACCGGGGCAGCTAATCAGCCCCAGCATTTT	CSATQRTGAANQPQHF
TRBV7-6	TRBJ2-1	TRBD2	-	TGTGCCAGCAGCTTAGTACGGACTAGCGGGAGCACTGAGCAGTTCTTC	CASSLVRTSGSTEQFF
TRBV24-1	TRBJ2-1	-	many	TGTGCCACCAGTGAAGGGTCGGACACACCCGACTACAATGAGCAGTTCTTC	CATSEGSDTPDYNEQFF
TRBV7-9	TRBJ1-1	-	-	TGTGCCAGCTCCTACAGCCAGTACACCTCGGGGGCTTTCTTT	CASSYSQYTSGAFF
TRBV15	TRBJ2-7	TRBD2	-	TGTGCCACCGCCCGGGACTACTCCTACGAGCAGTACTTC	CATARDYSYEQYF
TRBV9	TRBJ2-1	-	few	TGTGCCAGCAGCGTAGTTAGCGACCTGGGTGAGCAGTTCTTC	CASSVVSDLGEQFF
TRBV6-1	TRBJ1-2	TRBD1	few	TGTGCCAGCACCAACAGGGGGCGCGTTTCTAGCTACACCTTC	CASTNRGRVSSYTF
TRBV29-1	TRBJ2-1	-	many	TGCAGCGTTGAAGCAGGGAGCAATGAGCAGTTCTTC	CSVEAGSNEQFF
TRBV5-1	TRBJ1-5	TRBD1	many	TGCGCCAGCAGCCCGGGACAGGGTGATCAGCCCCAGCATTTT	CASSPGQGDQPQHF
TRBV12-3/TRBV12-4	TRBJ2-1	-	-	TGTGCCAGCAGTCCCCTCAGCGGGAATGAGCAGTTCTTC	CASSPLSGNEQFF
TRBV24-1	TRBJ1-6	-	-	TGTGCCACCAGTGATCCCCCGATCAGCCTTAATTCACCCCTCCACTTT	CATSDPPISLNSPLHF
TRBV7-2	TRBJ2-3	-	many	TGTGCCAGCAGCTTAATGGGTGATACGCAGTATTTT	CASSLMGDTQYF
TRBV12-3/TRBV12-4	TRBJ2-1	-	few	TGTGCCAGCACCCTAGGGGAGAGCTCCTACAATGAGCAGTTCTTC	CASTLGESSYNEQFF
TRBV6-2/TRBV6-3	TRBJ2-1	TRBD1	many	TGTGCCAGCAGTTACGCGGACAGGGCCAGGGATGAGCAGTTCTTC	CASSYADRARDEQFF
TRBV20-1	TRBJ2-1	-	few	TGCAGTGCTAGAGATCATTGGGACAACAATGAGCAGTTCTTC	CSARDHWDNNEQFF
TRBV12-3/TRBV12-4	TRBJ2-4	-	-	TGTGCCAGCGTACCACCCCCGGGGCTAGCCAAAAACATTCAGTACTTC	CASVPPPGLAKNIQYF
TRBV5-1	TRBJ1-5	-	many	TGCGCCAGCAGCCCGGGGGAGGGCAATCAGCCCCAGCATTTT	CASSPGEGNQPQHF